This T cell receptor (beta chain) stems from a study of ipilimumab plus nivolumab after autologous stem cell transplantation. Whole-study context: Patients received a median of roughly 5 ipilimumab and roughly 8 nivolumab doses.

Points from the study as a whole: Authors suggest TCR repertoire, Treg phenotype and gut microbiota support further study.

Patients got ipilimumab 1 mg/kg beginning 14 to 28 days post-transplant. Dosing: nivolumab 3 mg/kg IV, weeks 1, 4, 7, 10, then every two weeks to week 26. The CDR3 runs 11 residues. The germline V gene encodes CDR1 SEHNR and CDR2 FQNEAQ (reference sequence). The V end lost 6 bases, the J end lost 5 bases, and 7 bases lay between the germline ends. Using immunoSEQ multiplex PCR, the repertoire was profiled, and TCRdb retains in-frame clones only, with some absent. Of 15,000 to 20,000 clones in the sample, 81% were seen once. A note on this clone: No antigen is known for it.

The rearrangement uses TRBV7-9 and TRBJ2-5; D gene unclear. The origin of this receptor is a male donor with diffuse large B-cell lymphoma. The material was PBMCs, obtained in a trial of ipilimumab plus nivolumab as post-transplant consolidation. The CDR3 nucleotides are TGTGCCAGCAGTCCCAGTGAGACCCAGTACTTC. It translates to CASSPSETQYF.